This passage covers 18 T cell receptor beta chains from one sample sequenced in a study of T cells in Graves' hyperthyroidism and ophthalmopathy. RNA transcripts were the template for amplifying TCR beta CDR3 regions. When the TCR CDR3 underwent first-round RT-PCR, the HTBI primer set was used. From the multiplex PCR reads, TCRdb called clonotypes with MiXCR, one entry per CDR3 protein. Of around 280,000 distinct CDR3 sequences in the sample, more than 10% are singletons; the top ten hold 7.5% to 8%. The sample was blood. These receptors all stem from a woman in her thirties with Graves' hyperthyroidism that later progressed to Graves' ophthalmopathy.

This clonotype was detected many times. The V and J genes are TRBV6-2 or TRBV6-3 and TRBJ2-6; D call uncertain. This CDR3 comprises 15 residues. The germline gives CDR1 MNHEY, CDR2 SVGEGT. Trimming stripped 2 bases from V and 8 bases from J, with 13 bases between. Here the CDR3 DNA reads TGTGCCAGCAGTTACGGGCAGCGCGAGACCAACGTCCTGACTTTC. Protein: CASSYGQRETNVLTF.

This clonotype was found many times. The V gene is TRBV28, the J gene TRBJ1-4; 9 bases map to TRBD1. This CDR3 contains 17 residues. The germline gives CDR1 MDHEN, CDR2 SYDVKM. Trimming cost V 6 bases and J 2 bases; bases outside gene matches: 10. The CDR3, as DNA: TGTGCCAGCAGCTTACTTGGGACAGGGTTCACTAATGAAAAACTGTTTTTT. This sequence encodes CASSLLGTGFTNEKLFF.

This clonotype was observed at least ten times. The chain joins TRBV4-2 to TRBJ2-7, with D possibly being TRBD1 or TRBD2 (5 bases each). CDR1 is LGHNA, CDR2 YNFKEQ, per germline. Trimming removed 0 bases at V and 3 bases at J, with 15 bases between. The CDR3 consists of 16 residues. The CDR3 DNA reads TGTGCCAGCAGCCAAGATCCCGGGACGGCATACTACGAGCAGTACTTC. Its protein product is CASSQDPGTAYYEQYF.

There are many counts of this clonotype. The chain has TRBV3-1 and TRBJ2-1, with D possibly being TRBD1 or TRBD2 (5 bases each). Per the germline V gene, CDR1 is LGHDT and CDR2 is YNNKEL (reference sequence). The length of the CDR3 is 14 residues. With 1 base removed from V and 7 bases from J, the gap between germline ends came to 11 bases. The CDR3 nucleotides read TGTGCCAGCAGCCAAGCGGGGCAGCTAAATGAGCAGTTCTTC. Translating it yields CASSQAGQLNEQFF.

The rearrangement uses TRBV28 and TRBJ1-5; TRBD1 aligns across 8 bases. The CDR3 sequence is 16 residues long. Germline loops: CDR1 MDHEN, CDR2 SYDVKM. The V gene end was trimmed by 4 bases and the J gene end by 3 bases; junction bases not matched to a gene: 8. The chain's CDR3 is CASSSQGAHYNQPQHF. In nucleotides, the CDR3 is TGTGCCAGCAGTTCCCAGGGGGCGCATTACAATCAGCCCCAGCATTTT.

The rearrangement uses TRBV7-2 and TRBJ2-2; 8 bases fit TRBD2. The CDR3 loop spans 15 amino acids. Germline loops: CDR1 SGHTA, CDR2 FQGNSA. J was trimmed by 4 bases and V by 4 bases; bases with no gene match: 5. The CDR3 nucleotides read TGTGCCAGCAGCTATGGACTAGCCACCACCGGGGAGCTGTTTTTT. It translates to CASSYGLATTGELFF.

This clonotype occurred a few times. The rearrangement links TRBV29-1 to TRBJ2-3, with 9 bases identical to TRBD2. This CDR3 has 14 residues. The V gene end was trimmed by 4 bases and the J gene end by 3 bases; junction bases not matched to a gene: 5. Germline V gene lookup returns CDR1 SQVTM and CDR2 ANQGSEA. DNA for the CDR3: TGCAGCGTTGCTGCGGGAGGGCCGACAGATACGCAGTATTTT. It specifies CSVAAGGPTDTQYF.

This clonotype was seen only a few times. The chain carries TRBV9 and TRBJ2-3; maybe TRBD1 (7 bases). From germline, CDR1 is SGDLS and CDR2 YYNGEE. The CDR3 is made up of 16 amino acids. Trimming cost V 4 bases and J 2 bases, with 17 bases left between them. CDR3 residues: CASSSAGGGITDTQYF. The CDR3 nucleotides are TGTGCCAGCAGCTCAGCAGGGGGAGGCATCACAGATACGCAGTATTTT. Filled out from reference TRBV9 and TRBJ2-3, the complete variable domain reads DSGVTQTPKHLITATGQRVTLRCSPRSGDLSVYWYQQSLDQGLQFLIQYYNGEERAKGNILERFSAQQFPDLHSELNLSSLELGDSALYFCASSSAGGGITDTQYFGPGTRLTVL.

V gene TRBV10-3 combines with J gene TRBJ1-1; 7 bases map to TRBD1. The CDR3 has 15 amino acids. Germline values: CDR1 ENHRY, CDR2 SYGVKD. V lost 2 bases, J lost 1 base, and 4 bases stayed unmatched. CDR3 sequence (DNA): TGTGCCATCAGTGAGATCGGGACAGAGAACACTGAAGCTTTCTTT. Protein: CAISEIGTENTEAFF.

This clonotype was counted a few times. The V and J genes are TRBV10-2 and TRBJ2-7; 9 bases align to TRBD1. The length of the CDR3 is 15 residues. V dropped 3 bases and J dropped 5; count of bases not matched to a gene: 8. Germline V gene sequence: CDR1 WSHSY, CDR2 SAAADI. The CDR3 loop is CASSDGQGLYNEQYF. The DNA for the CDR3 is TGCGCCAGCAGTGACGGACAGGGGCTGTATAACGAGCAGTACTTC.

This clonotype has at least ten counts. The chain employs TRBV20-1 and TRBJ2-3, with D unclear. CDR1 and CDR2 (germline): DFQATT, SNEGSKA (reference sequence). Trimming took 5 bases from V and 2 from J, leaving 8 bases between them. This CDR3 comprises 12 residues. CDR3 nucleotide sequence: TGCAGTGCTCAACCCCACACAGATACGCAGTATTTT. This encodes CSAQPHTDTQYF.

This clonotype was picked up many times. The CDR3 nucleotides read TGCACGGTGGACAGGGGGCATGGCGAGCAGTACTTC. Translated: CTVDRGHGEQYF. The chain uses TRBV20-1 and TRBJ2-7, with 11 bases that match TRBD1. Germline V gene data show CDR1 as DFQATT and CDR2 as SNEGSKA (reference sequence). This CDR3 has 12 residues.

In its sample, this clonotype was seen a few times. The J gene is TRBJ2-1, the V gene TRBV4-2; 7 positions match TRBD2. This CDR3 is 17 amino acids long. Germline V CDR1 and CDR2: LGHNA, YNFKEQ. J was trimmed by 2 bases and V by 0 bases; bases with no gene match: 7. The CDR3 DNA reads TGTGCCAGCAGCCAAGAAGGCGGGAGTGAACCCTACAATGAGCAGTTCTTC. The encoded protein is CASSQEGGSEPYNEQFF.

This clonotype was counted ten times or more. The chain combines TRBV19 with TRBJ1-1, with D unresolved. The V end was cut by 5 bases, the J end by 1 base, with 8 bases between. The germline CDR1 and CDR2 sequences are LNHDA and SQIVND (reference sequence). There are 13 residues in the CDR3. CDR3 in DNA: TGTGCCAGTAGTCCCTTCGGGAACACTGAAGCTTTCTTT. It encodes CASSPFGNTEAFF.

This clonotype appeared many times. The chain joins TRBV27 to TRBJ2-1; D ambiguous. V was clipped by 5 bases and J by 0 bases, with 11 bases between them. Germline V gene lookup returns CDR1 MNHEY and CDR2 SMNVEV (reference sequence). The CDR3 loop spans 15 amino acids. The CDR3 DNA follows: TGTGCCAGCAGTCTGGAGTCTAGCTCCTACAATGAGCAGTTCTTC. It is translated as CASSLESSSYNEQFF.

This clonotype was seen many times. The chain employs TRBV6-1 and TRBJ2-3; 9 bases match TRBD2. Germline CDR1 is MNHNS and CDR2 is SASEGT. The CDR3 runs 15 residues. The junction had 3 bases not matched to a gene; V was cut back by 3 bases and J by 2 bases. CDR3: CASSDLAGITDTQYF. As DNA, the CDR3 is TGTGCCAGCAGTGACCTAGCGGGAATCACAGATACGCAGTATTTT.

This clonotype was detected many times. The chain is built from TRBV20-1 and TRBJ1-2; D is ambiguous. Germline CDR1 is DFQATT and CDR2 is SNEGSKA (reference sequence). The V and J ends lost 3 bases and 8 bases respectively, with 19 bases between them. This CDR3 spans 14 amino acids. The CDR3 loop is CSARQTRPGVGYTF. The CDR3 coding sequence is TGCAGTGCTAGGCAAACAAGGCCCGGGGTAGGCTACACCTTC.

This clonotype was counted ten times or more. The rearrangement uses TRBV5-1 and TRBJ2-3; 9 bases align to TRBD2. Germline V gene lookup returns CDR1 SGHRS and CDR2 YFSETQ. The CDR3 is 14 residues long. V was clipped by 3 bases and J by 1 base; unmatched bases: 0. For the CDR3, the DNA is TGCGCCAGCAGCTGGACTAGCGGCACAGATACGCAGTATTTT. Translation gives CASSWTSGTDTQYF.